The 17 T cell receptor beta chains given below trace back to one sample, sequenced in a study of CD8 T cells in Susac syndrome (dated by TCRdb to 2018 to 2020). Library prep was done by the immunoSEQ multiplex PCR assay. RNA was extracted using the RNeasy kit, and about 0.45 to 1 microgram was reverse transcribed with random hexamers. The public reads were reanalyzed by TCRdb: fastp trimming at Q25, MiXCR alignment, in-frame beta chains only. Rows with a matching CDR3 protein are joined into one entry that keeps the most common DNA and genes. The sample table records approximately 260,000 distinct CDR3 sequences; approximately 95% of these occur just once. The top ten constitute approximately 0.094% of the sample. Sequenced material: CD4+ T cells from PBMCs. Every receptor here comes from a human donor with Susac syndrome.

The chain's CDR3 is CASSHGTTIEAFF. CDR3 in DNA: TGTGCCAGCAGCCACGGGACTACTATTGAAGCTTTCTTT. This chain joins TRBV3-1 and TRBJ1-1, with D perhaps matching TRBD1 (5 bases). The CDR3 consists of 13 residues. The V end lost 3 bases, the J end lost 7 bases, and 12 bases lay between the germline ends. Germline values: CDR1 LGHDT, CDR2 YNNKEL (reference sequence).

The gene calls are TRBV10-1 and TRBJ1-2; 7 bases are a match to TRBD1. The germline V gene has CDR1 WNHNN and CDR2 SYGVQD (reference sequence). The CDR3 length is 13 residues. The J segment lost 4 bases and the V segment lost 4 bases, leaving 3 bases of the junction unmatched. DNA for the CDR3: TGCGCCAGCAGTGCGGGACAGTCCTATGGCTACACCTTC. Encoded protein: CASSAGQSYGYTF.

The CDR3 region has the DNA TGTGCCAGCAGCCAATCATCGGAGACCCAGTACTTC. This encodes CASSQSSETQYF. V gene TRBV3-1 combines with J gene TRBJ2-5, with D uncertain. Trimming shortened V by 2 bases and J by 5 bases, and 6 bases separated the two germline ends. The germline gives CDR1 LGHDT, CDR2 YNNKEL (reference sequence). The CDR3 has 12 residues.

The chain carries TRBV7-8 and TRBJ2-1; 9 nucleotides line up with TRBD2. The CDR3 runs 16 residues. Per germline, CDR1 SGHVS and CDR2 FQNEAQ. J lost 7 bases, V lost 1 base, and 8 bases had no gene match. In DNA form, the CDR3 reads TGTGCCAGCAGCTTAGTCCGGCTAGCGGGGAGGAATGAGCAGTTCTTC. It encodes CASSLVRLAGRNEQFF.

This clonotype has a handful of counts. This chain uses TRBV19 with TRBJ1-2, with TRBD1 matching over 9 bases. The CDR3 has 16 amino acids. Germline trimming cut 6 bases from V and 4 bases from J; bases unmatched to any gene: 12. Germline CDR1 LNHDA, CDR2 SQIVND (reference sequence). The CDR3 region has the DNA TGTGCCAGTAGCCCGTCCCGGGACAGGGTAGGCTATGGCTACACCTTC. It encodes CASSPSRDRVGYGYTF.

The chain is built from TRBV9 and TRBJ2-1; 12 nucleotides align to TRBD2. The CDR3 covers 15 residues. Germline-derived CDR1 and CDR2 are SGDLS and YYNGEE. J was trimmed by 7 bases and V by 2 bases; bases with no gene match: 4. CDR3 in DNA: TGTGCCAGCAGCGTCGGAGGACTAGCGGGAAATGAGCAGTTCTTC. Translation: CASSVGGLAGNEQFF.

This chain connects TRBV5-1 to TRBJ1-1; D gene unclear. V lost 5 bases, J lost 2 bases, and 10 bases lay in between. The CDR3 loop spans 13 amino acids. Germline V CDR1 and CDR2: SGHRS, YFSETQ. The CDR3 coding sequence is TGCGCCAGCAGTCGTCCAGAAAACACTGAAGCTTTCTTT. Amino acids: CASSRPENTEAFF. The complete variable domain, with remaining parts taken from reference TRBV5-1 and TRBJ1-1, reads KAGVTQTPRYLIKTRGQQVTLSCSPISGHRSVSWYQQTPGQGLQFLFEYFSETQRNKGNFPGRFSGRQFSNSRSEMNVSTLELGDSALYLCASSRPENTEAFFGQGTRLTVV.

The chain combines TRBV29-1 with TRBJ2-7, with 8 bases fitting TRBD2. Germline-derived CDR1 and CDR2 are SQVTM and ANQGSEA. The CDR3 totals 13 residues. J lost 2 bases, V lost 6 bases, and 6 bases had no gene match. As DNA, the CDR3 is TGCAGCGTCACGGGGGGGCCCGCCTACGAGCAGTACTTC. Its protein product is CSVTGGPAYEQYF.

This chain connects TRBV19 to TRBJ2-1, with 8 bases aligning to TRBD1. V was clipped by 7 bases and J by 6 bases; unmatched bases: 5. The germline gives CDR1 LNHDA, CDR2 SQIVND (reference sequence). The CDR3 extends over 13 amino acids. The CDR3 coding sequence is TGTGCCAGTACAGGGACAGGACGCAATGAGCAGTTCTTC. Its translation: CASTGTGRNEQFF.

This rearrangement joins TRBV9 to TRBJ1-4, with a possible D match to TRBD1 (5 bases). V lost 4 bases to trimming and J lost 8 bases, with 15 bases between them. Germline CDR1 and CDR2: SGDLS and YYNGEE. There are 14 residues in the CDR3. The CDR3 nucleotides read TGTGCCAGCAGCTCCGTGGAGGGGAAAGAAAAACTGTTTTTT. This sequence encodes CASSSVEGKEKLFF.

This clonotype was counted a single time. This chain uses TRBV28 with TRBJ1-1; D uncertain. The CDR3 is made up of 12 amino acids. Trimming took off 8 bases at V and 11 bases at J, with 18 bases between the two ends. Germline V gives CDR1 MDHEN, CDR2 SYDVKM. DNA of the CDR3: TGTGCCAGCGGGTTAAGAATAGGGTTCGCTTTCTTT. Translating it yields CASGLRIGFAFF.

The CDR3 DNA sequence: TGTGCCAGCAGCGTAACCGCACGAGTATCTGGAAACACCATATATTTT. It translates to CASSVTARVSGNTIYF. The chain has TRBV9 and TRBJ1-3; D not certain. Germline V lookup: CDR1 SGDLS, CDR2 YYNGEE. There are 16 residues in the CDR3. The V end was cut by 1 base, the J end by 1 base, with 12 bases between. Full variable domain (outside the CDR3, taken from reference TRBV9 and TRBJ1-3): DSGVTQTPKHLITATGQRVTLRCSPRSGDLSVYWYQQSLDQGLQFLIQYYNGEERAKGNILERFSAQQFPDLHSELNLSSLELGDSALYFCASSVTARVSGNTIYFGEGSWLTVV.

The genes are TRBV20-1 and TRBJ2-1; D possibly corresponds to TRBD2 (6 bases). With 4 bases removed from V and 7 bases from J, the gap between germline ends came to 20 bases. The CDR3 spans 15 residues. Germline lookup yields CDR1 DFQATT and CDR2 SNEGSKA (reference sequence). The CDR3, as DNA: TGCAGTGCTAAAGGGTGGCGGGAAGCTTGGAATGAGCAGTTCTTC. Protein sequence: CSAKGWREAWNEQFF.

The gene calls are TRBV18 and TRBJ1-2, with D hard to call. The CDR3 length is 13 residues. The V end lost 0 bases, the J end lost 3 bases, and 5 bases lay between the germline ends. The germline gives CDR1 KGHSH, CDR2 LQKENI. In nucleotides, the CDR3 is TGTGCCAGCTCACCACCGGGTGACTATGGCTACACCTTC. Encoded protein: CASSPPGDYGYTF.

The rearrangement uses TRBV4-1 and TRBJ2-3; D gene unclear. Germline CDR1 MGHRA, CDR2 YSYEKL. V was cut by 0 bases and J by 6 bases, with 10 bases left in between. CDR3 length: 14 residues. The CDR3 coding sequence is TGCGCCAGCAGCCAAGATGTTCAGTGGGATACGCAGTATTTT. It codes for CASSQDVQWDTQYF.

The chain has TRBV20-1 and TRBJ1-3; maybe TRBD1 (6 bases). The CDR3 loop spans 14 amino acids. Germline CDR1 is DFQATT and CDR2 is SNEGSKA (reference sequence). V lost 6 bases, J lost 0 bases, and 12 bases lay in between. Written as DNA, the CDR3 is TGCAGTGCGAGGGACAACTTCTCTGGAAACACCATATATTTT. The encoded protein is CSARDNFSGNTIYF.

The CDR3 reads CSAATDTNTEAFF. Here the CDR3 DNA reads TGCAGTGCCGCCACGGACACGAACACTGAAGCTTTCTTT. V and J are TRBV20-1 and TRBJ1-1; a possible D gene is TRBD1 (5 bases). Germline-derived CDR1 and CDR2 are DFQATT and SNEGSKA (reference sequence). The CDR3 covers 13 residues. Trimming removed 6 bases at V and 1 base at J, with 12 bases between.